These T cell receptor beta chains were read from a single sample in a study of blood T cell repertoires in COVID-19. This table comes from immunoSEQ multiplex PCR, and its TCRdb copy is limited to in-frame clones, with some not included. This table holds just under 80,000 clones, around 84% found once. Sequencing was carried out using peripheral blood. The receptors were sampled from a human donor in a cohort sampled during active COVID-19. CDR3s leave out the opening cysteine and the closing phenylalanine or tryptophan. The order of the fields is V gene, J gene, CDR3 protein.

V gene: TRBV7-9; J gene: TRBJ2-3; CDR3 protein: ASSLLTSGGTDTQY
V gene: TRBV5-1; J gene: TRBJ2-2; CDR3 protein: ASSSQTSGEHTGELF
V gene: TRBV28; J gene: TRBJ1-3; CDR3 protein: ASSPTTSEPRNTIY
V gene: TRBV7-9; J gene: TRBJ2-5; CDR3 protein: ASSPNEGLALYQETQY
V gene: TRBV19; J gene: TRBJ2-7; CDR3 protein: ASSISQGPPYEQY
V gene: TRBV29-1; J gene: TRBJ2-3; CDR3 protein: SVTSGTDTQY
V gene: TRBV28; J gene: TRBJ2-7; CDR3 protein: ASNPGTGGLYEQY
V gene: TRBV29-1; J gene: TRBJ2-1; CDR3 protein: SAGAVRGRVEQF
V gene: TRBV4-1; J gene: TRBJ2-7; CDR3 protein: ASSPTNRGEQY
V gene: TRBV19; J gene: TRBJ1-3; CDR3 protein: ASSPEAGAASGNTIY
V gene: TRBV12-3/TRBV12-4; J gene: TRBJ2-7; CDR3 protein: ASSRGYEQY
V gene: TRBV6-2/TRBV6-3; J gene: TRBJ2-7; CDR3 protein: ASSYSDRTYEQY
V gene: TRBV4-2; J gene: TRBJ1-4; CDR3 protein: ASSPGRAEKLF
V gene: TRBV2; J gene: TRBJ2-5; CDR3 protein: ASNQVVGLGGGTQY
V gene: TRBV6-1; J gene: TRBJ2-1; CDR3 protein: ASSELLAVNEQF
V gene: TRBV28; J gene: TRBJ1-2; CDR3 protein: ASSLWDPGQGENYGYT
V gene: TRBV19; J gene: TRBJ2-2; CDR3 protein: ASSMASARPNTGELF
V gene: TRBV24-1; J gene: TRBJ1-5; CDR3 protein: ATSDTRTVRQPQH
V gene: TRBV2; J gene: TRBJ2-7; CDR3 protein: ASRRPGQGRLKQY
V gene: TRBV6-5; J gene: TRBJ2-7; CDR3 protein: ASSNRAGLGEQY
V gene: TRBV5-4; J gene: TRBJ2-3; CDR3 protein: ASSPRRAGARDTQY
V gene: TRBV4-1; J gene: TRBJ2-3; CDR3 protein: ASSQKKDTTGTDTQY
V gene: TRBV6-6; J gene: TRBJ2-2; CDR3 protein: ASSYPSGELF
V gene: TRBV5-4; J gene: TRBJ2-7; CDR3 protein: ASSLAPDGYYEQY
V gene: TRBV27; J gene: TRBJ1-6; CDR3 protein: ASGTGQGWSPLH
V gene: TRBV6-4; J gene: TRBJ2-1; CDR3 protein: ASSAAGGPHNEQF
V gene: TRBV7-8; J gene: TRBJ1-2; CDR3 protein: ASSLQGINYGYT
V gene: TRBV5-1; J gene: TRBJ2-6; CDR3 protein: ASSPGGANVLT
V gene: TRBV5-6; J gene: TRBJ1-1; CDR3 protein: ASSLGTIGGLNTEAF
V gene: TRBV9; J gene: TRBJ1-6; CDR3 protein: ASSAGPGQGDSPLH
V gene: TRBV18; J gene: TRBJ2-3; CDR3 protein: ASSPSGGDTDTQY
V gene: TRBV6-5; J gene: TRBJ2-5; CDR3 protein: ATGGETQY
V gene: TRBV9; J gene: TRBJ1-2; CDR3 protein: ASSVPGRGGYT